One and the same sample provided the 23 T cell receptor beta chains below, sequenced in a study of cytomegalovirus exposure and HLA in healthy donors. It was with 60 Vbeta and 13 Jbeta primers that the PCR ran. Measured with immunoSEQ multiplex PCR; TCRdb has only the in-frame clones, and not every one. The table lists under 200,000 clones, around 80% of them singletons. Sample: PBMCs. The receptor source for this set is a woman in her fifties or sixties in good health and CMV-seronegative.

The chain carries TRBV28 and TRBJ1-5; perhaps TRBD1 as D (5 bases). Germline loops: CDR1 MDHEN, CDR2 SYDVKM. This CDR3 spans 17 amino acids. Trimming removed 2 bases from V and 6 bases from J, with 20 bases in between. The CDR3 region is CASSLRPSGFPTQPQHF. The CDR3 bases are TGTGCCAGCAGTTTACGACCTTCAGGGTTTCCCACTCAGCCCCAGCATTTT.

The V call is TRBV9, the J call TRBJ1-2; TRBD1 is a possible D gene (5 bases). Trimming took 6 bases from V and 7 from J, leaving 22 bases between them. This CDR3 is 15 amino acids long. Germline CDR1 is SGDLS and CDR2 is YYNGEE. The CDR3: CASTNRAPQRGGYTF. The CDR3 DNA reads TGTGCCAGCACCAACCGGGCCCCCCAAAGGGGTGGCTACACCTTC.

This chain connects TRBV2 to TRBJ1-3; 9 bases fit TRBD1. After removal of 6 bases from V and 7 bases from J, the junction contained 4 bases not matched to a gene. Germline assignment: CDR1 SNHLY and CDR2 FYNNEI. The CDR3 consists of 13 residues. For the CDR3, the DNA is TGTGCCAGCAGGTTTGGACAGGGGAACACCATATATTTT. This codes for CASRFGQGNTIYF.

The V gene is TRBV29-1, the J gene TRBJ2-7; no firm D call. Trimming left V 5 bases short and J 0 bases short, with 8 bases between. CDR1 and CDR2 (germline): SQVTM, ANQGSEA. This CDR3 region has 12 residues. This CDR3 reads CSVQTVSYEQYF. In nucleotides, the CDR3 is TGCAGCGTTCAAACGGTCTCCTACGAGCAGTACTTC.

This rearrangement joins TRBV27 to TRBJ2-2; 12 nucleotides agree with TRBD2. CDR3 length: 16 amino acids. Germline CDR1 is MNHEY and CDR2 is SMNVEV (reference sequence). The V segment lost 3 bases and the J segment 7 bases; nucleotides outside the gene matches: 6. CDR3 loop: CASSFRLAGGNGELFF. CDR3 in DNA: TGTGCCAGCAGTTTTCGGCTAGCGGGAGGGAACGGGGAGCTGTTTTTT.

The chain employs TRBV28 and TRBJ1-2; 9 bases align to TRBD1. This CDR3 region has 16 residues. CDR1 is MDHEN and CDR2 is SYDVKM in the germline V gene. The J segment lost 4 bases and the V segment lost 5 bases, leaving 11 bases of the junction unmatched. For the CDR3, the DNA is TGTGCCAGCAGTCAATCCACACTACAGGGGGCCTATGGCTACACCTTC. It encodes CASSQSTLQGAYGYTF.

This clone is a singleton in its sample. The chain links TRBV28 to TRBJ2-1; TRBD1 agrees at 8 bases. There are 16 residues in the CDR3. Germline V gene data show CDR1 as MDHEN and CDR2 as SYDVKM. Trimming at V came to 3 bases and at J to 6 bases, leaving 10 bases not matched to a gene. CDR3 protein: CASSLAGTGVVNEQFF. In DNA form, the CDR3 reads TGTGCCAGCAGTTTGGCCGGGACAGGAGTTGTCAATGAGCAGTTCTTC.

The rearrangement links TRBV30 to TRBJ2-5; D is possibly TRBD1 (6 bases). CDR3 length equals 15 residues. Germline V gives CDR1 GTSNPN, CDR2 SVGIG (reference sequence). V was cut by 5 bases and J by 1 base, with 17 bases left in between. CDR3 DNA: TGTGCCTGGGGGGGACAATCTACCCTCCAAGAGACCCAGTACTTC. Amino acid sequence: CAWGGQSTLQETQYF. The full variable domain, with the rest looked up from reference TRBV30 and TRBJ2-5, is SQTIHQWPATLVQPVGSPLSLECTVEGTSNPNLYWYRQAAGRGLQLLFYSVGIGQISSEVPQNLSASRPQDRQFILSSKKLLLSDSGFYLCAWGGQSTLQETQYFGPGTRLLVL.

This clone was counted between two and nine times. The V call is TRBV5-6, the J call TRBJ1-5, with 8 bases that match TRBD1. Germline assignment: CDR1 SGHDT and CDR2 YYEEEE. This CDR3 comprises 15 residues. The trim removed 4 bases at V and 6 bases at J, leaving 9 bases unmatched. The chain's CDR3 is CASSTGTGDRQPQHF. CDR3 DNA sequence: TGTGCCAGCAGCACAGGGACAGGAGACCGTCAGCCCCAGCATTTT.

The chain couples TRBV5-4 to TRBJ2-2; TRBD1 agrees at 9 bases. V was clipped by 5 bases and J by 4 bases; unmatched bases: 6. The CDR3 covers 15 residues. CDR1 is SGHNT, CDR2 YYREEE, per germline (reference sequence). For the CDR3, the DNA is TGTGCCAGCAGACACACGACAGGGGGCACCGGGGAGCTGTTTTTT. Protein: CASRHTTGGTGELFF.

This CDR3 reads CASSLVGIKETQYF. The CDR3 DNA is TGTGCCAGCAGCTTAGTGGGCATTAAAGAGACCCAGTACTTC. The gene calls are TRBV7-9 and TRBJ2-5; no firm D call. This CDR3 is 14 amino acids long. The germline V gene encodes CDR1 SEHNR and CDR2 FQNEAQ (reference sequence). The ends were cut back, 1 base at V and 3 bases at J, with 9 bases in the middle.

In DNA form, the CDR3 reads TGTGCCAGCAGCGGAAACCGGGACAGAGGGACGTACGAGCAGTACTTC. It codes for CASSGNRDRGTYEQYF. The chain combines TRBV5-6 with TRBJ2-7; 7 bases fit TRBD1. CDR3 length: 16 residues. Per the germline V gene, CDR1 is SGHDT and CDR2 is YYEEEE. The V and J ends lost 4 bases and 4 bases, in that order; junction bases with no gene match: 14.

The J gene is TRBJ1-2, the V gene TRBV5-6; D is uncertain. Trimming took 3 bases from V and 8 from J, leaving 23 bases between them. Germline values: CDR1 SGHDT, CDR2 YYEEEE. CDR3 length: 16 amino acids. CDR3 sequence: CASSSVAGYGREGYTF. CDR3 sequence (DNA): TGTGCCAGCAGCTCTGTCGCGGGGTATGGGCGAGAAGGCTACACCTTC.

The genes are TRBV28 and TRBJ2-1; 8 bases are shared with TRBD2. The CDR3 has 15 residues. The V and J ends lost 7 bases and 4 bases, in that order; junction bases with no gene match: 9. From germline, CDR1 is MDHEN and CDR2 SYDVKM. The CDR3 nucleotides read TGTGCCAGCAAAAAACGGGGGGGCGCGTACAATGAGCAGTTCTTC. As protein: CASKKRGGAYNEQFF.

V usage is TRBV7-8 and J usage is TRBJ1-5, with a weak D call TRBD1 (6 bases). The CDR3 is 17 amino acids. V was cut by 4 bases and J by 0 bases, with 16 bases left in between. Germline V gene data show CDR1 as SGHVS and CDR2 as FQNEAQ. DNA for the CDR3: TGTGCCAGCAGCTCCTACCGGGACACAAATAGCAATCAGCCCCAGCATTTT. Protein: CASSSYRDTNSNQPQHF.

The chain carries TRBV5-1 and TRBJ2-7; TRBD1 matches at 9 bases. Looked up from germline, CDR1 is SGHRS and CDR2 is YFSETQ. The CDR3 totals 15 residues. J gave up 6 bases and V 1 base, and 8 bases lay outside the gene matches. The CDR3 loop is CASSLWVGQGGEQYF. CDR3 DNA: TGCGCCAGCAGCTTGTGGGTGGGACAGGGCGGCGAGCAGTACTTC.

The chain links TRBV4-3 to TRBJ2-1, with D maybe TRBD1 (5 bases). The V end lost 3 bases, the J end lost 9 bases, and 18 bases lay between the germline ends. The CDR3 is 15 residues long. Germline loops: CDR1 LGHNA, CDR2 YSLEER. The CDR3 region has the DNA TGCGCCAGCAGCCAGGACACCTACCGATCAGCTGAGCAGTTCTTC. It codes for CASSQDTYRSAEQFF.

The chain links TRBV25-1 to TRBJ2-1, with TRBD1 matching 8 bases. Trimming removed 8 bases from V and 9 bases from J; junction bases left unmatched: 9. Per germline, CDR1 MGHDK and CDR2 SYGVNS. The CDR3 is 13 residues long. The CDR3 region is CASSRQGMSEQFF. DNA for the CDR3: TGTGCCAGCTCGAGACAGGGGATGAGTGAGCAGTTCTTC.

The chain couples TRBV15 to TRBJ1-6, with no clear D. CDR1 and CDR2 from the germline V gene are LNHNV and YYDKDF (reference sequence). The V end was cut by 3 bases, the J end by 10 bases, with 10 bases between. The CDR3 has 13 amino acids. CDR3 residues: CATSRRAPSPLHF. CDR3 nucleotides: TGTGCCACCAGCAGGAGGGCTCCCTCACCCCTCCACTTT.

In DNA form, the CDR3 reads TGTGCCAGCAGTTCGCGACTGAAGACCTACAATGAGCAGTTCTTC. Protein: CASSSRLKTYNEQFF. The chain joins TRBV27 to TRBJ2-1; D call uncertain. Germline values: CDR1 MNHEY, CDR2 SMNVEV (reference sequence). The CDR3 extends over 15 amino acids. Trimming removed 4 bases from V and 2 bases from J, with 12 bases in between.

The chain couples TRBV18 to TRBJ1-4; D remains ambiguous. Between the trimmed V and J ends, which lost 5 bases and 0 bases, there was a span of 13 bases. The CDR3 length is 16 residues. In germline, CDR1 is KGHSH, CDR2 LQKENI. The CDR3 DNA reads TGTGCCAGCTCATCCGTGGTGGGAGCAACTAATGAAAAACTGTTTTTT. This translates into CASSSVVGATNEKLFF.

This clone showed up just once. This chain links TRBV11-2 with TRBJ1-1; D perhaps matches TRBD1 (6 bases). This CDR3 is 16 amino acids long. V gave up 5 bases and J gave up 4 bases, with 20 bases separating them. CDR1 SGHAT and CDR2 FQNNGV come from the germline V gene. The DNA for the CDR3 is TGTGCCAGCAGCCCGAGCCAGGGGCGCAGGAGCACTGAAGCTTTCTTT. This gives the protein CASSPSQGRRSTEAFF. Drawing the rest from reference TRBV11-2 and TRBJ1-1, the complete variable domain is EAGVAQSPRYKIIEKRQSVAFWCNPISGHATLYWYQQILGQGPKLLIQFQNNGVVDDSQLPKDRFSAERLKGVDSTLKIQPAKLEDSAVYLCASSPSQGRRSTEAFFGQGTRLTVV.

As regards this clone: Other DNA sequences in the same sample also yield this CDR3. V is TRBV9 and J is TRBJ1-1; TRBD1 matches 7 bases. The CDR3 spans 16 residues. Germline CDR1 SGDLS, CDR2 YYNGEE. With 0 bases clipped from V and 4 bases from J, the junction kept 9 bases outside the gene matches. The CDR3 bases are TGTGCCAGCAGCGTAGGGCAGGGGGTGGGAGGCACTGAAGCTTTCTTT. This gives the protein CASSVGQGVGGTEAFF. Complete variable domain (other parts from reference TRBV9 and TRBJ1-1): DSGVTQTPKHLITATGQRVTLRCSPRSGDLSVYWYQQSLDQGLQFLIQYYNGEERAKGNILERFSAQQFPDLHSELNLSSLELGDSALYFCASSVGQGVGGTEAFFGQGTRLTVV.